This T cell receptor (beta chain) is from a study of cytomegalovirus exposure and HLA in healthy donors. In the study overall: An earlier analysis identified 95 million to 120 million unique TCR beta sequences in approximately 190 million T cells.

The PCR had 60 Vbeta and 13 Jbeta primers. The table came from immunoSEQ multiplex PCR; TCRdb's copy has only in-frame clones and leaves some out. The data contain roughly 110,000 clones, about 70% of them singletons. The sequenced material came from PBMCs. The receptor was isolated from a woman aged 50 to 60 in good health and CMV-seropositive.

The chain's CDR3 is CASSALAGGEETQYF. DNA for the CDR3: TGTGCCAGCAGCGCCCTAGCGGGGGGTGAAGAGACCCAGTACTTC. The rearrangement links TRBV5-4 to TRBJ2-5, with 11 bases aligning to TRBD2. This CDR3 contains 15 residues. Germline V gene data show CDR1 as SGHNT and CDR2 as YYREEE (reference sequence). J was trimmed by 3 bases and V by 4 bases; bases with no gene match: 5.